Presented here are 31 T cell receptor beta chains from one specimen sequenced in a study of a mutant IDH1 vaccine in newly diagnosed glioma. These receptors have no known antigen. Only in-frame clones appear in the TCRdb table, and some are missing; sequencing was by immunoSEQ multiplex PCR. The table has more than 25,000 clones, 65% to 85% seen once. Time point of the sample: week 35, safety follow-up. Doses consisted of 300 ug of mutant IDH1 20-mer peptide each, paired with topical imiquimod. The material was PBMCs, obtained from a glioma patient whose treatment included an IDH1 peptide vaccine. These receptors were taken from a young woman with glioma. Some clones in this sample may be carry-over from other donors' samples.

The chain is built from TRBV7-9 and TRBJ1-4, with 8 bases that match TRBD1. The V and J ends lost 5 bases and 4 bases, in that order; junction bases with no gene match: 9. CDR1 is SEHNR and CDR2 is FQNEAQ in the germline V gene (reference sequence). The CDR3 is 16 amino acids. CDR3 in amino acids: CASSDPRTGLNEKLFF. CDR3 coding DNA: TGTGCCAGCAGCGACCCCCGGACAGGGCTTAATGAAAAACTGTTTTTT.

V and J are TRBV6-5 and TRBJ1-2, with D hard to call. Germline assignment: CDR1 MNHEY and CDR2 SVGAGI. The CDR3 is made up of 11 amino acids. V shed 8 bases and J shed 3 bases, with 7 bases lying between them. The CDR3 loop reads CASRAYYGYTF. CDR3 nucleotide sequence: TGTGCCAGCCGGGCTTACTATGGCTACACCTTC.

This chain uses TRBV9 with TRBJ1-1; no definite D call. Trimming removed 4 bases from V and 8 bases from J, with 12 bases in between. The germline CDR1 and CDR2 sequences are SGDLS and YYNGEE. The length of the CDR3 is 12 residues. CDR3: CASSPALGEAFF. CDR3 nucleotides: TGTGCCAGCAGCCCCGCGCTGGGCGAAGCTTTCTTT.

This sequence joins TRBV11-2 and TRBJ2-7; either TRBD1 or TRBD2 may fit D (6 bases each). The CDR3 totals 13 residues. The germline V gene has CDR1 SGHAT and CDR2 FQNNGV. Trimming removed 5 bases at V and 3 bases at J, with 11 bases between. This chain's CDR3 is CASSAGHYYEQYF. As DNA, the CDR3 is TGTGCCAGCAGCGCGGGACACTACTACGAGCAGTACTTC.

This chain links TRBV2 with TRBJ2-2, with 9 nucleotides matching TRBD2. Germline V lookup: CDR1 SNHLY, CDR2 FYNNEI. This CDR3 contains 15 residues. V was pared by 6 bases and J by 2 bases, with 4 bases of the junction left unmatched. The CDR3 DNA sequence: TGTGCCAGCAGGTGGCTAGCGGGAAACACCGGGGAGCTGTTTTTT. The encoded protein is CASRWLAGNTGELFF.

The chain has TRBV7-9 and TRBJ2-1; TRBD1 or TRBD2 may be the D gene (5 bases each). Germline CDR1 SEHNR, CDR2 FQNEAQ (reference sequence). The CDR3 runs to 13 residues. V lost 1 base to trimming and J lost 8 bases, with 9 bases between them. The CDR3 DNA is TGTGCCAGCAGCTTAGGGCAGGGAGATGAGCAGTTCTTC. Protein: CASSLGQGDEQFF. Supplemented by reference TRBV7-9 and TRBJ2-1, the full variable domain reads DTGVSQNPRHKITKRGQNVTFRCDPISEHNRLYWYRQTLGQGPEFLTYFQNEAQLEKSRLLSDRFSAERPKGSFSTLEIQRTEQGDSAMYLCASSLGQGDEQFFGPGTRLTVL.

J is TRBJ1-1 and V is TRBV6-5; tentatively, D is TRBD1 (5 bases). The V end lost 0 bases, the J end lost 1 base, and 9 bases lay between the germline ends. Germline loops: CDR1 MNHEY, CDR2 SVGAGI. The length of the CDR3 is 15 residues. CDR3 in DNA: TGTGCCAGCAGTTACTCTTCTAGGGGGAACACTGAAGCTTTCTTT. It specifies CASSYSSRGNTEAFF.

The chain combines TRBV7-6 with TRBJ2-7, with 7 bases that match TRBD1. Germline V gene lookup returns CDR1 SGHVS and CDR2 FNYEAQ. The V gene end was trimmed by 5 bases and the J gene end by 0 bases; junction bases not matched to a gene: 7. This CDR3 has 15 amino acids. CDR3 protein: CASSPGTDLSYEQYF. The CDR3 bases are TGTGCCAGCAGCCCCGGGACAGACCTCTCCTACGAGCAGTACTTC.

This rearrangement joins TRBV9 to TRBJ1-2, with D possibly being TRBD1 (5 bases). Germline CDR1 and CDR2: SGDLS and YYNGEE. CDR3 size: 11 residues. The germline V and J ends were trimmed by 4 bases and 6 bases, with 7 bases remaining between them. CDR3: CASSPGDGYTF. Here the CDR3 DNA reads TGTGCCAGCAGCCCGGGGGATGGCTACACCTTC.

The rearrangement uses TRBV30 and TRBJ2-1; TRBD2 matches 9 bases. The CDR3 runs 15 residues. Germline-derived CDR1 and CDR2 are GTSNPN and SVGIG (reference sequence). The junction had 8 bases not matched to a gene; V was cut back by 2 bases and J by 6 bases. The CDR3 reads CAWSPLSGRINEQFF. The CDR3 DNA is TGTGCCTGGAGTCCCTTGAGCGGGAGGATCAATGAGCAGTTCTTC.

The rearrangement uses TRBV19 and TRBJ2-7; the match to TRBD1 covers 9 bases. This CDR3 is 13 amino acids long. V shed 4 bases and J 5 bases; nucleotides not matched to a gene: 3. Germline V gene data show CDR1 as LNHDA and CDR2 as SQIVND (reference sequence). In DNA, the CDR3 is TGTGCCAGTAGTAGGACAGGGGAAAACGAGCAGTACTTC. Translation gives CASSRTGENEQYF.

In its sample, this clone was seen a few times. The rearrangement joins TRBV28 to TRBJ1-5; no definite D call. Trimming stripped 5 bases from V and 5 bases from J, with 4 bases between. Germline V CDR1 and CDR2: MDHEN, SYDVKM. The CDR3 has 11 residues. The CDR3 loop is CASSNYQPQHF. The CDR3 bases are TGTGCCAGCAGTAATTATCAGCCCCAGCATTTT.

V and J are TRBV19 and TRBJ2-1; D gene ambiguous. Germline CDR1 is LNHDA and CDR2 is SQIVND (reference sequence). Trimming removed 3 bases at V and 4 bases at J, with 7 bases between. The CDR3 has 13 residues. CDR3 in DNA: TGTGCCAGTAGTATGGCGGTTTACAATGAGCAGTTCTTC. Translating gives CASSMAVYNEQFF.

The chain links TRBV5-1 to TRBJ1-1, with D uncertain. CDR3 size: 14 residues. Trimming stripped 1 base from V and 0 bases from J, with 7 bases between. Germline-derived CDR1 and CDR2 are SGHRS and YFSETQ. Here the CDR3 DNA reads TGCGCCAGCAGCTTGATGGGCATGAACACTGAAGCTTTCTTT. Translation: CASSLMGMNTEAFF.

The rearrangement links TRBV28 to TRBJ1-2; D is unclear. The CDR3 length is 14 residues. Germline lookup yields CDR1 MDHEN and CDR2 SYDVKM. The V end was cut by 2 bases, the J end by 6 bases, with 13 bases between. This chain's CDR3 is CASSLARLADGYTF. Here the CDR3 DNA reads TGTGCCAGCAGTTTAGCTCGGCTTGCAGATGGCTACACCTTC.

This chain links TRBV15 with TRBJ2-3; D gene uncertain. The CDR3 has 15 amino acids. Deletions cut 0 bases from V and 6 bases from J, with 13 bases between. Germline-derived CDR1 and CDR2 are LNHNV and YYDKDF (reference sequence). CDR3 in DNA: TGTGCCACCAGCAGAGAACAGCGAAGGCTGGATACGCAGTATTTT. As protein: CATSREQRRLDTQYF. Full variable domain (outside the CDR3, taken from reference TRBV15 and TRBJ2-3): DAMVIQNPRYQVTQFGKPVTLSCSQTLNHNVMYWYQQKSSQAPKLLFHYYDKDFNNEADTPDNFQSRRPNTSFCFLDIRSPGLGDTAMYLCATSREQRRLDTQYFGPGTRLTVL.

The chain combines TRBV14 with TRBJ1-1, with D possibly matching TRBD1 (5 bases). CDR3 size: 14 residues. Trimming took off 5 bases at V and 1 base at J, with 11 bases between the two ends. Germline-derived CDR1 and CDR2 are SGHDN and FVKESK. The CDR3 region is CASSSRASNTEAFF. For the CDR3, the DNA is TGTGCCAGCAGCTCCAGGGCGTCGAACACTGAAGCTTTCTTT.

V and J are TRBV4-1 and TRBJ2-7; D is perhaps TRBD1 (6 bases). The ends were cut back, 1 base at V and 3 bases at J, with 7 bases in the middle. Germline V gene lookup returns CDR1 MGHRA and CDR2 YSYEKL. The length of the CDR3 is 13 residues. The CDR3 DNA is TGCGCCAGCAGCCAAGGAGGGGGCTACGAGCAGTACTTC. The encoded protein is CASSQGGGYEQYF.

The genes are TRBV30 and TRBJ2-3; no definite D call. The germline CDR1 and CDR2 sequences are GTSNPN and SVGIG (reference sequence). Trimming took 1 base from V and 2 from J, leaving 4 bases between them. The CDR3 spans 12 residues. CDR3 nucleotide sequence: TGTGCCTGGAGTGCGCCCACAGATACGCAGTATTTT. Protein product: CAWSAPTDTQYF.

The rearrangement uses TRBV5-1 and TRBJ2-7; the D gene is possibly TRBD1 (6 bases). Trimming took off 4 bases at V and 5 bases at J, with 16 bases between the two ends. The germline CDR1 and CDR2 sequences are SGHRS and YFSETQ. This CDR3 spans 14 amino acids. The DNA of the CDR3 is TGCGCCAGCAGCCCGGGACAATTCGGGGACGAGCAGTACTTC. Protein: CASSPGQFGDEQYF.

The rearrangement joins TRBV7-6 to TRBJ2-7; 8 nucleotides align to TRBD1. Trimming removed 4 bases from V and 2 bases from J; junction bases left unmatched: 7. CDR3 length: 15 amino acids. Germline V gives CDR1 SGHVS, CDR2 FNYEAQ. DNA of the CDR3: TGTGCCAGCAGCTCAAGCCGGGACAGGACCTACGAGCAGTACTTC. Amino acids: CASSSSRDRTYEQYF.

This CDR3 reads CASSIMRGETQYF. The CDR3 DNA reads TGTGCCAGTAGTATAATGAGGGGAGAGACCCAGTACTTC. This sequence joins TRBV19 and TRBJ2-5, with D perhaps TRBD1 or TRBD2 (5 bases each). The CDR3 runs 13 residues. CDR1 is LNHDA, CDR2 SQIVND, per germline (reference sequence). Trimming pared 2 bases from V and 4 bases from J, leaving 8 bases between.

This chain links TRBV7-6 with TRBJ2-5, with D perhaps TRBD1 (5 bases). From germline, CDR1 is SGHVS and CDR2 FNYEAQ. The CDR3 covers 15 residues. The V end was cut by 2 bases, the J end by 5 bases, with 15 bases between. CDR3 in DNA: TGTGCCAGCAGCTTACCGACAGAGCCTTTTGAGACCCAGTACTTC. Translation: CASSLPTEPFETQYF.

The chain uses TRBV7-9 and TRBJ2-2, with 7 bases matching TRBD1. After removal of 2 bases from V and 0 bases from J, the junction contained 6 bases not matched to a gene. The CDR3 totals 17 residues. Germline V gene sequence: CDR1 SEHNR, CDR2 FQNEAQ (reference sequence). CDR3 nucleotides: TGTGCCAGCAGCTTAACCCCGGGACAGCCGAACACCGGGGAGCTGTTTTTT. This sequence encodes CASSLTPGQPNTGELFF.

This sequence joins TRBV7-9 and TRBJ2-7; 10 bases are shared with TRBD1. The CDR3 runs to 14 residues. With V trimmed by 5 bases and J by 5 bases, 6 bases remained unmatched. Germline CDR1 reads SEHNR; CDR2 reads FQNEAQ (reference sequence). The CDR3 is CASSPGQGRDEQYF. The DNA for the CDR3 is TGTGCCAGCAGCCCGGGACAGGGGAGGGACGAGCAGTACTTC.

This clone was observed a few times. The chain uses TRBV27 and TRBJ1-1; perhaps TRBD1 as D (5 bases). This CDR3 region has 12 residues. Trimming left V 3 bases short and J 11 bases short, with 13 bases between. Germline V CDR1 and CDR2: MNHEY, SMNVEV (reference sequence). CDR3 sequence reads: CASSFQGVFAFF. The CDR3 bases are TGTGCCAGCAGTTTCCAAGGGGTTTTTGCTTTCTTT.

The chain employs TRBV10-1 and TRBJ2-7, with D tentatively TRBD1 or TRBD2 (5 bases each). V lost 5 bases and J 2 bases, leaving 13 bases between the germline ends. CDR3 length equals 14 residues. Per germline, CDR1 WNHNN and CDR2 SYGVQD (reference sequence). CDR3 DNA sequence: TGCGCCAGCAGTCCTAGGGACGCCGCCTACGAGCAGTACTTC. Translated, it gives CASSPRDAAYEQYF.

The genes are TRBV18 and TRBJ1-2; no definite D call. CDR1 and CDR2 (germline): KGHSH, LQKENI. This CDR3 is 13 amino acids long. Trimming removed 5 bases at V and 8 bases at J, with 15 bases between. In DNA form, the CDR3 reads TGTGCCAGCTCATCCCAACAGATAGAGGGCTACACCTTC. Translation: CASSSQQIEGYTF.

The rearrangement links TRBV4-1 to TRBJ1-2, with D perhaps matching TRBD1 (5 bases). V gave up 0 bases and J gave up 8 bases, with 19 bases separating them. In germline, CDR1 is MGHRA, CDR2 YSYEKL. This CDR3 contains 16 residues. CDR3 nucleotide sequence: TGCGCCAGCAGCCAAGATCGGGGGGATCTGAGGTACGGCTACACCTTC. Its translation is CASSQDRGDLRYGYTF.

The chain has TRBV28 and TRBJ1-5; D uncertain. With 3 bases removed from V and 0 bases from J, the gap between germline ends came to 9 bases. Germline V gene data show CDR1 as MDHEN and CDR2 as SYDVKM. The CDR3 loop spans 15 amino acids. CDR3 sequence reads: CASSFFPHSNQPQHF. CDR3 nucleotide sequence: TGTGCCAGCAGTTTTTTCCCCCATAGCAATCAGCCCCAGCATTTT. The whole variable domain, filled in from reference TRBV28 and TRBJ1-5, reads DVKVTQSSRYLVKRTGEKVFLECVQDMDHENMFWYRQDPGLGLRLIYFSYDVKMKEKGDIPEGYSVSREKKERFSLILESASTNQTSMYLCASSFFPHSNQPQHFGDGTRLSIL.

The V gene is TRBV27, the J gene TRBJ1-2; TRBD1 aligns across 8 bases. Germline V lookup: CDR1 MNHEY, CDR2 SMNVEV (reference sequence). The CDR3 is 15 residues long. V trimming: 3 bases; J trimming: 6 bases; junction bases outside the gene matches: 9. CDR3 residues: CASSFSRGRTHGYTF. CDR3 coding DNA: TGTGCCAGCAGTTTCTCCAGGGGGCGAACCCATGGCTACACCTTC.